Following are 21 T cell receptor beta chains from one sample sequenced in a study of long-term antiretroviral therapy in people with HIV. Sequencing used immunoSEQ v3.0 at survey level. Repertoires were generated with immunoSEQ multiplex PCR, while TCRdb's copy carries only in-frame clones and drops some. This table has tens of thousands of clones, 70% to 90% appearing once. Material: unsorted PBMCs, obtained about 2.7 years before starting antiretroviral therapy. Receptor source: a woman in her thirties with HIV.

The rearrangement joins TRBV6-6 to TRBJ2-1, with 12 positions matching TRBD2. Trimming removed 5 bases from V and 9 bases from J; junction bases left unmatched: 8. CDR3 length: 15 residues. Germline V gene data show CDR1 as MNHNY and CDR2 as SVGAGI (reference sequence). The CDR3 protein is CASSPPLAGGSEQFF. CDR3 sequence (DNA): TGTGCCAGCAGTCCCCCTCTAGCGGGAGGGAGTGAGCAGTTCTTC.

This chain joins TRBV27 and TRBJ2-2; D call uncertain. Germline lookup yields CDR1 MNHEY and CDR2 SMNVEV (reference sequence). There are 13 residues in the CDR3. V was cut by 6 bases and J by 5 bases, with 10 bases left in between. The CDR3 sequence: CASSLLITGELFF. As DNA, the CDR3 is TGTGCCAGCAGCCTCCTCATAACCGGGGAGCTGTTTTTT.

This chain uses TRBV30 with TRBJ1-6; weak D call: TRBD1 (6 bases). Germline values: CDR1 GTSNPN, CDR2 SVGIG (reference sequence). V was shortened by 0 bases and J by 8 bases, with 11 bases between the two germline ends. The CDR3 consists of 14 residues. Here the CDR3 DNA reads TGTGCCTGGAGTGTAGGGGCAGGGGATTCACCCCTCCACTTT. Its protein product is CAWSVGAGDSPLHF. The full variable domain, with the rest looked up from reference TRBV30 and TRBJ1-6, is SQTIHQWPATLVQPVGSPLSLECTVEGTSNPNLYWYRQAAGRGLQLLFYSVGIGQISSEVPQNLSASRPQDRQFILSSKKLLLSDSGFYLCAWSVGAGDSPLHFGNGTRLTVT.

CDR3: CASGSNRAYYNEQFF. CDR3 DNA: TGTGCTAGTGGTTCAAACCGAGCTTACTACAATGAGCAGTTCTTC. The J gene is TRBJ2-1, the V gene TRBV12-5; D gene uncertain. Germline CDR1 reads LGHNT; CDR2 reads FRNRAP. This CDR3 comprises 15 residues. With 4 bases removed from V and 3 bases from J, the gap between germline ends came to 13 bases.

V usage is TRBV30 and J usage is TRBJ1-3; possibly TRBD1 for D (5 bases). Germline CDR1 reads GTSNPN; CDR2 reads SVGIG (reference sequence). This CDR3 has 19 residues. V lost 2 bases, J lost 2 bases, and 25 bases lay in between. CDR3 sequence reads: CAWSRWGRRPGAAGNTIYF. CDR3 bases: TGTGCCTGGAGTCGCTGGGGACGGCGACCCGGGGCTGCTGGAAACACCATATATTTT.

The chain couples TRBV6-1 to TRBJ2-7; perhaps TRBD2 as D (5 bases). The CDR3 is 11 amino acids. Germline lookup yields CDR1 MNHNS and CDR2 SASEGT. V lost 3 bases and J 6 bases, leaving 6 bases between the germline ends. CDR3 coding DNA: TGTGCCAGCAGTGATGAGGGCGAGCAGTACTTC. Translating it yields CASSDEGEQYF.

In its sample, this clone was seen once. The chain links TRBV5-1 to TRBJ1-2; TRBD1 matches at 8 bases. Per germline, CDR1 SGHRS and CDR2 YFSETQ. V lost 1 base to trimming and J lost 6 bases; unmatched junction nucleotides: 8. The CDR3 totals 15 residues. The CDR3 DNA is TGCGCCAGCAGCTTGAACCCGACAGGGGTAGATGGCTACACCTTC. Translation gives CASSLNPTGVDGYTF.

The rearrangement joins TRBV5-8 to TRBJ2-3; D not resolved. The CDR3 runs 12 residues. CDR1 is SGHTS and CDR2 is YDEGEE in the germline V gene. The germline V and J ends were trimmed by 1 base and 5 bases, with 5 bases remaining between them. CDR3 DNA sequence: TGTGCCAGCAGCTTGAGTCGAGATACGCAGTATTTT. This codes for CASSLSRDTQYF.

CDR3 in DNA: TGTGCCAGCAGCTTTCGGGGAACCACGGACAATGAGCAGTTCTTC. It is translated as CASSFRGTTDNEQFF. The V gene is TRBV7-2, the J gene TRBJ2-1; maybe TRBD2 (5 bases). Per germline, CDR1 SGHTA and CDR2 FQGNSA. This CDR3 comprises 15 residues. Trimming pared 3 bases from V and 5 bases from J, leaving 14 bases between.

The chain combines TRBV5-4 with TRBJ1-3; 7 positions agree with TRBD1. With V trimmed by 6 bases and J by 2 bases, 5 bases remained unmatched. CDR3 length equals 14 residues. The germline CDR1 and CDR2 sequences are SGHNT and YYREEE (reference sequence). The CDR3 DNA reads TGTGCCAGCAACGAGGGGGCTACTGGAAACACCATATATTTT. Translated, it gives CASNEGATGNTIYF.

The rearrangement uses TRBV29-1 and TRBJ1-2, with 7 bases aligning to TRBD1. The CDR3 consists of 13 residues. Germline V CDR1 and CDR2: SQVTM, ANQGSEA. J was trimmed by 2 bases and V by 6 bases; bases with no gene match: 6. This CDR3 is CSVWDSSNYGYTF. DNA for the CDR3: TGCAGCGTCTGGGACAGCAGCAACTATGGCTACACCTTC.

V usage is TRBV7-6 and J usage is TRBJ2-1; D is unresolved. CDR3 size: 12 residues. CDR1 SGHVS and CDR2 FNYEAQ come from the germline V gene. V was shortened by 2 bases and J by 10 bases, with 9 bases between the two germline ends. The DNA for the CDR3 is TGTGCCAGCAGCTTAACGCGAGGAGAGCAGTTCTTC. This encodes CASSLTRGEQFF.

This chain joins TRBV19 and TRBJ2-7; tentative D call: TRBD2 (6 bases). Germline assignment: CDR1 LNHDA and CDR2 SQIVND (reference sequence). The CDR3 is 14 residues long. The V end was cut by 7 bases, the J end by 0 bases, with 13 bases between. Here the CDR3 DNA reads TGTGCCAGTATGGGGCGGACTAACTCCTACGAGCAGTACTTC. As protein: CASMGRTNSYEQYF.

The chain links TRBV6-4 to TRBJ2-2; D uncertain. This CDR3 has 13 residues. Trimming shortened V by 6 bases and J by 7 bases, and 12 bases separated the two germline ends. Germline V gene sequence: CDR1 MRHNA, CDR2 SNTAGT. The CDR3 DNA is TGTGCCAGCAGCTCGCTAGAAAACGGGGAGCTGTTTTTT. Translating it yields CASSSLENGELFF.

J is TRBJ1-6 and V is TRBV13; D might be TRBD1 (6 bases). Germline V CDR1 and CDR2: PRHDT, FYEKMQ (reference sequence). V lost 4 bases and J lost 9, with 19 bases in between. This CDR3 contains 16 residues. The CDR3 here is CASSSREAGEISPLHF. The CDR3 DNA reads as TGTGCCAGCAGCTCCCGGGAGGCAGGGGAAATTTCACCCCTCCACTTT.

The chain combines TRBV11-2 with TRBJ1-2; perhaps TRBD1 as D (6 bases). With 2 bases removed from V and 7 bases from J, the gap between germline ends came to 20 bases. The CDR3 covers 16 residues. CDR1 SGHAT and CDR2 FQNNGV come from the germline V gene. The CDR3 sequence is CASSLMGALKSAGYTF. CDR3 bases: TGTGCCAGCAGCTTAATGGGGGCCTTAAAGTCGGCTGGCTACACCTTC.

The chain links TRBV11-3 to TRBJ1-5; tentative D call: TRBD1 (5 bases). Trimming stripped 4 bases from V and 3 bases from J, with 10 bases between. The CDR3 is 14 amino acids. Germline V gives CDR1 SGHNT, CDR2 YENEEA. The DNA for the CDR3 is TGTGCCAGCAGCTCAGTGGGGGACAATCAGCCCCAGCATTTT. Translation gives CASSSVGDNQPQHF.

This clone was counted a few times. This chain uses TRBV4-1 with TRBJ2-3; perhaps TRBD1 as D (6 bases). Germline V gene sequence: CDR1 MGHRA, CDR2 YSYEKL. The CDR3 has 15 residues. Trimming removed 1 base from V and 5 bases from J, with 13 bases in between. The CDR3 nucleotides are TGCGCCAGCAGCCAAGGAGGTCAGGGGTTAGATACGCAGTATTTT. Its translation is CASSQGGQGLDTQYF.

This chain links TRBV18 with TRBJ2-7, with D possibly matching TRBD2 (5 bases). The CDR3 is 13 residues long. Germline V gene data show CDR1 as KGHSH and CDR2 as LQKENI. V was pared by 1 base and J by 6 bases, with 10 bases between. The CDR3 sequence: CASSPQGVSEQYV. CDR3 DNA sequence: TGTGCCAGCTCACCACAGGGAGTAAGCGAGCAGTACGTC.

The genes are TRBV30 and TRBJ2-1; 9 positions agree with TRBD2. Losses at the gene ends were 4 bases for V and 1 base for J; bases not matched to a gene: 5. Per the germline V gene, CDR1 is GTSNPN and CDR2 is SVGIG (reference sequence). This CDR3 spans 15 amino acids. The CDR3 spells CAWKGTSSSYNEQFF. The DNA of the CDR3 is TGTGCCTGGAAGGGGACTAGCTCATCCTACAATGAGCAGTTCTTC.

The chain employs TRBV7-9 and TRBJ1-1, with a weak D call TRBD1 (6 bases). Germline CDR1 and CDR2: SEHNR and FQNEAQ (reference sequence). This CDR3 comprises 16 residues. The germline V and J ends were trimmed by 5 bases and 3 bases, with 19 bases remaining between them. As DNA, the CDR3 is TGTGCCAGCAGCCCGGAGGGTAGGGGGTTAGACACTGAAGCTTTCTTT. Residues: CASSPEGRGLDTEAFF.